The present TCR beta chain was sequenced within a study of T cells in Graves' hyperthyroidism and ophthalmopathy. Germline CDR1 reads MNHEY; CDR2 reads SMNVEV (reference sequence). The CDR3 consists of 16 residues. V was pared by 4 bases and J by 3 bases, with 17 bases between. Using RNA transcripts as the source, TCR beta CDR3 regions were amplified. RT-PCR in the first round (using the HTBI primer set) targeted the TCR CDR3. TCRdb reanalysed the multiplex PCR reads using MiXCR and keeps one entry per CDR3 protein. The sample includes around 530,000 distinct CDR3 sequences, 17% of them seen just once. This clonotype has only one observation. It was uncontrolled infection, other autoimmune disease, pregnancy or lactation that excluded patients. Source material for PBMCs was around 10 ml fresh peripheral blood.

This receptor was identified in a woman aged 18-30 years with Graves' ophthalmopathy. The sequenced sample was blood. The chain uses TRBV27 and TRBJ2-3; D tentatively fits TRBD1 or TRBD2 (5 bases each). CDR3 protein: CASSYRDGGRTDTQYF. The CDR3 coding sequence is TGTGCCAGCAGTTACCGGGACGGCGGGCGAACAGATACGCAGTATTTT.